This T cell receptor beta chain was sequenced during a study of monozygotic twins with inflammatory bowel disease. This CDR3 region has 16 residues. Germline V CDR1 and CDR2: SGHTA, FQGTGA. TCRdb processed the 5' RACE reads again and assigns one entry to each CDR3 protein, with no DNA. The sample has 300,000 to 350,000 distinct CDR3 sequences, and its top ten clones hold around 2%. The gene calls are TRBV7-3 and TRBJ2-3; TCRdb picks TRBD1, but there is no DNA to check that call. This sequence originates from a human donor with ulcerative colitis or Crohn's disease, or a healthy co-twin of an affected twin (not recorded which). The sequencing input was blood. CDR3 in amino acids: CASSSRRAGGLDTQYF.